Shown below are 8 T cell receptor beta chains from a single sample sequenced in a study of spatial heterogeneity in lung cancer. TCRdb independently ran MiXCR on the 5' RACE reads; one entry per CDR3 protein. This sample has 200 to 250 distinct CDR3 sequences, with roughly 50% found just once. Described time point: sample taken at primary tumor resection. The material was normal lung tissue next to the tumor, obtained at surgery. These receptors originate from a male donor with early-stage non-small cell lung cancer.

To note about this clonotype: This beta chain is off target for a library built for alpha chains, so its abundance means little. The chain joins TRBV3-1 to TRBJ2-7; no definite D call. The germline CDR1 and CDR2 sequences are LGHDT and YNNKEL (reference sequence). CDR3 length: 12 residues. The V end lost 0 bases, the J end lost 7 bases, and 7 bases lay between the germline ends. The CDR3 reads CASSQEGKEQYF. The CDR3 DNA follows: TGTGCCAGCAGCCAAGAGGGGAAAGAGCAGTACTTC.

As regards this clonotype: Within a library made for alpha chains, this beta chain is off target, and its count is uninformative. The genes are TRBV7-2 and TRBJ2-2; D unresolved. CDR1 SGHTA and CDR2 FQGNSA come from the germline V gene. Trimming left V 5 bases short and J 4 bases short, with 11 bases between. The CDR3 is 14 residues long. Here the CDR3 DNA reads TGTGCCAGCAGCCAATTATTTGGCACCGGGGAGCTGTTTTTT. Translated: CASSQLFGTGELFF. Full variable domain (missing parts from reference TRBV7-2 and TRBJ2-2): GAGVSQSPSNKVTEKGKDVELRCDPISGHTALYWYRQSLGQGLEFLIYFQGNSAPDKSGLPSDRFSAERTGGSVSTLTIQRTQQEDSAVYLCASSQLFGTGELFFGEGSRLTVL.

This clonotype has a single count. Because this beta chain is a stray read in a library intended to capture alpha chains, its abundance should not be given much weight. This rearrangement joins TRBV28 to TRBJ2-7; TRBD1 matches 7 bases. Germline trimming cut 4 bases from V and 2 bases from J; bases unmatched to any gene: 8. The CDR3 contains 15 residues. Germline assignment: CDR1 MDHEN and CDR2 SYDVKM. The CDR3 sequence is CASSSPTGRTYEQYF. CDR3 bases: TGTGCCAGCAGTTCACCGACAGGGAGAACCTACGAGCAGTACTTC. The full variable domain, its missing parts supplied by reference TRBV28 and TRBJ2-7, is DVKVTQSSRYLVKRTGEKVFLECVQDMDHENMFWYRQDPGLGLRLIYFSYDVKMKEKGDIPEGYSVSREKKERFSLILESASTNQTSMYLCASSSPTGRTYEQYFGPGTRLTVT.

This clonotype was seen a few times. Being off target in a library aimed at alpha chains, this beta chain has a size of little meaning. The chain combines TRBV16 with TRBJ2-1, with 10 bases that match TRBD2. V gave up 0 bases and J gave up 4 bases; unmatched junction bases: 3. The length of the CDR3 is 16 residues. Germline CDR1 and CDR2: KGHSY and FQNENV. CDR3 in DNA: TGTGCCAGCAGCCAATCGGCTAGCGGGAGTTACAATGAGCAGTTCTTC. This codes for CASSQSASGSYNEQFF.

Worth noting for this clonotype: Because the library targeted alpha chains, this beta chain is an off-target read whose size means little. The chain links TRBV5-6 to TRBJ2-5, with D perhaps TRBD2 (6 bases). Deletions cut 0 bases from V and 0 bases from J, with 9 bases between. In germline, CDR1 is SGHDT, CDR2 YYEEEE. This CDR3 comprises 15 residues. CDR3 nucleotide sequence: TGTGCCAGCAGCTTGGCCCGGACTAACCAAGAGACCCAGTACTTC. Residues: CASSLARTNQETQYF.

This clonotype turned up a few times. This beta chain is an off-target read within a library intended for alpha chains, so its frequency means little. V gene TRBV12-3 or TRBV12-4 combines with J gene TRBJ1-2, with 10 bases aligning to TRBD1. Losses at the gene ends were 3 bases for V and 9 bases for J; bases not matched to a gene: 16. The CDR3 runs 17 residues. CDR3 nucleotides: TGTGCCAGCAGTTTGAACCCATCCGGGACAGGGGTTCGGCGCTACACCTTC. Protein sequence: CASSLNPSGTGVRRYTF.

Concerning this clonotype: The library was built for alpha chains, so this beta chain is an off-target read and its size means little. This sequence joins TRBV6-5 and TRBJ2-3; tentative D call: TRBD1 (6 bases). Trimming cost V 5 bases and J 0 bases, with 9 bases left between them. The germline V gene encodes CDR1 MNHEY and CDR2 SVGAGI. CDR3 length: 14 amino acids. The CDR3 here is CASSNGQSTDTQYF. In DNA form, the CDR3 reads TGTGCCAGCAGTAACGGACAGAGCACAGATACGCAGTATTTT.

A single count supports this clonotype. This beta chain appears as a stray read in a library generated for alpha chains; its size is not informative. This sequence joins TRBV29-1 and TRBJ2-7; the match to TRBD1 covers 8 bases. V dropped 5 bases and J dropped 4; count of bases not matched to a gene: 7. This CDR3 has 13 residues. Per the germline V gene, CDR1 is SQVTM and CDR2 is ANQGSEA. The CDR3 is CSVWTGMGYEQYF. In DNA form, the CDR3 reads TGCAGCGTTTGGACAGGGATGGGATACGAGCAGTACTTC.